This T cell receptor (beta chain) emerged from a study of blood T cell repertoires in COVID-19. Across the whole study: Material from acute and convalescent COVID-19 was sourced from the United States, Italy and Spain. Nucleic acid was either cDNA or gDNA, and it came from T cells, B-cell-depleted T cells, or PBMCs.

Per the authors' pipeline: Cell counts per sample came from amplifying reference gene primers. The protocol was immunoSEQ multiplex PCR, while the TCRdb copy is restricted to in-frame clones and leaves out a portion. V and J calls and clone size follow that table, whereas D and trimming were derived from the DNA. The sample includes approximately 35,000 clones, about 90% of them seen just once. The CDR3 sequence is 16 residues long. Trimming pared 5 bases from V and 1 base from J, leaving 14 bases between. In germline, CDR1 is KGHSH, CDR2 LQKENI. This clone appeared a single time. What was sequenced was peripheral blood. The chain is built from TRBV18 and TRBJ2-2, with TRBD2 as a possible D gene (6 bases). The clonotype originates from a man between 60 and 75 years old with active COVID-19. The CDR3 reads CASSESGGMNTGELFF. The DNA for the CDR3 is TGTGCCAGCTCAGAGAGTGGCGGGATGAACACCGGGGAGCTGTTTTTT. Looking up the rest from reference TRBV18 and TRBJ2-2 gives the full variable domain: NAGVMQNPRHLVRRRGQEARLRCSPMKGHSHVYWYRQLPEEGLKFMVYLQKENIIDESGMPKERFSAEFPKEGPSILRIQQVVRGDSAAYFCASSESGGMNTGELFFGEGSRLTVL.